This T cell receptor beta chain was recovered during a study of blood T cells in healthy people across ages. The germline gives CDR1 MGHRA, CDR2 YSYEKL. CDR3 length: 17 residues. Trimming took 0 bases from V and 2 from J; bases not matched to a gene: 8. Through a sample-barcoded 5' primer and a J-beta primer mix, a second PCR was run for roughly 6 to 11 cycles. TCRdb reprocessed the 5' RACE reads via MiXCR and lists one record per CDR3 protein. The sample has roughly 1.4 million distinct CDR3 sequences, 59% seen once. The count of this clonotype is one. What it recognizes is unknown. Overall study findings and caveats: Measured against age, TCR beta diversity per million T cells decreased in a roughly linear manner. PBMC samples, being unsorted, prevented any conclusive comparison of naive and antigen-experienced cells.

Every donor gave roughly 9.2 milliliters of peripheral blood. Total RNA was extracted at no less than 6 micrograms per sample. The chain is built from TRBV4-1 and TRBJ2-3; 7 bases line up with TRBD2. The source of this sequence is a young man in good health. Sequencing was carried out using blood. CDR3 region: CASSQDGAGDHTDTQYF. DNA of the CDR3: TGCGCCAGCAGCCAAGATGGCGCGGGGGACCACACAGATACGCAGTATTTT.